This is a list of T cell receptor beta chains from one sample in a study of naive and memory T cell subsets. Each CDR3 protein is one row after TCRdb ran MiXCR on the 5' RACE reads. The table shows about 62,000 distinct CDR3 sequences, with 6% to 8.5% occurring only once. All receptors derive from a female donor in good health. CDR3s include the opening cysteine and the closing phenylalanine or tryptophan. Fields, in order: J gene, clone size, CDR3 length, D gene, V gene, CDR3 protein, CDR3 DNA. A D gene is named only where the DNA matches it firmly. Size is stated for part of the rows, as once, few or many counts, or as a class when the clone is expanded.

TRBJ1-3	.	14	TRBD1	TRBV11-3	CASSWDSSGNTIYF	TGTGCCAGCAGCTGGGACAGCTCTGGAAACACCATATATTTT
TRBJ1-1	.	14	.	TRBV3-1	CASSQDLRAPEAFF	TGTGCCAGCAGCCAAGATCTAAGGGCCCCTGAAGCTTTCTTT
TRBJ2-3	.	12	.	TRBV30	CAWETSTDTQYF	TGTGCCTGGGAGACTAGCACAGATACGCAGTATTTT
TRBJ2-7	many	14	TRBD1	TRBV4-1	CASSPDRGYYEQYF	TGCGCCAGCAGCCCAGACAGGGGGTACTACGAGCAGTACTTC
TRBJ2-7	.	14	.	TRBV27	CASRGGSQAYEQYF	TGTGCCAGCAGGGGGGGTTCTCAAGCATACGAGCAGTACTTC
TRBJ1-1	many	14	TRBD1	TRBV4-1	CASSHGTGVTEAFF	TGCGCCAGCAGCCACGGGACAGGGGTAACTGAAGCTTTCTTT
TRBJ1-6	.	15	.	TRBV30	CAWSGGLAAGSPLHF	TGTGCCTGGAGTGGGGGCCTCGCGGCGGGGTCACCCCTCCACTTT
TRBJ2-3	few	15	TRBD2	TRBV7-6	CASSVSSGGRTPQYF	TGTGCCAGCAGCGTATCTAGCGGGGGTCGGACCCCGCAGTATTTT
TRBJ1-5	few	15	.	TRBV27	CASSRQGAINQPQHF	TGTGCCAGCAGCAGGCAGGGTGCCATCAATCAGCCCCAGCATTTT
TRBJ1-1	.	12	.	TRBV29-1	CGGTAMNTEAFF	TGCGGTGGGACGGCCATGAACACTGAAGCTTTCTTT
TRBJ2-4	few	15	TRBD2	TRBV19	CASMWTSGAKNIQYF	TGTGCCAGTATGTGGACTAGCGGGGCCAAAAACATTCAGTACTTC
TRBJ1-1	.	14	.	TRBV5-6	CASSLSLLNTEAFF	TGTGCCAGCAGCTTGTCGCTTCTGAACACTGAAGCTTTCTTT
TRBJ1-2	many	14	.	TRBV6-5	CASQRARGPYGYTF	TGTGCCAGTCAAAGGGCCAGGGGTCCCTATGGCTACACCTTC
TRBJ2-7	many	13	.	TRBV4-1	CASSQTPYYEQYF	TGCGCCAGCAGCCAAACTCCTTACTACGAGCAGTACTTC
TRBJ2-1	.	14	TRBD2	TRBV12-3/TRBV12-4	CASGKEGLPKEQFF	TGTGCCAGCGGCAAAGAGGGACTACCTAAAGAGCAGTTCTTC
TRBJ1-1	.	13	.	TRBV7-3	CASSLSVVSEAFF	TGTGCCAGCAGCTTGAGTGTCGTTTCTGAAGCTTTCTTT
TRBJ2-7	few	14	.	TRBV20-1	CSARDRESTYEQYF	TGCAGTGCTAGAGATCGGGAGAGCACCTACGAGCAGTACTTC
TRBJ2-7	few	14	.	TRBV3-1	CASSQEGVQGRQYF	TGTGCCAGCAGCCAAGAAGGTGTCCAGGGGCGGCAGTACTTC
TRBJ1-5	few	16	TRBD1	TRBV18	CASSRRQGISNQPQHF	TGTGCCAGCTCACGTAGACAGGGGATTAGCAATCAGCCCCAGCATTTT
TRBJ1-5	many	15	TRBD1	TRBV6-5	CASSPMTGLNQPQHF	TGTGCCAGCAGCCCCATGACAGGGCTCAATCAGCCCCAGCATTTT
TRBJ1-2	.	15	TRBD1	TRBV2	CASSVPGQGTQDYTF	TGTGCCAGCAGTGTACCGGGACAGGGGACGCAAGACTACACCTTC
TRBJ1-6	many	16	.	TRBV25-1	CASSESGSSYNSPLHF	TGTGCCAGCAGTGAATCGGGGAGCTCCTATAATTCACCCCTCCACTTT
TRBJ1-2	.	13	.	TRBV28	CASSLIVYGGYTF	TGTGCCAGCAGTTTGATAGTGTATGGTGGCTACACCTTC
TRBJ1-2	.	15	.	TRBV5-1	CASSLGGEPNYGYTF	TGCGCCAGCAGCTTGGGTGGAGAACCTAACTATGGCTACACCTTC
TRBJ2-4	.	14	TRBD2	TRBV29-1	CSAGLAEAGNIQYF	TGCAGCGCAGGACTAGCGGAGGCGGGAAACATTCAGTACTTC
TRBJ2-5	few	15	.	TRBV21-1	CASSKVRPGGETQYF	TGTGCCAGCAGCAAAGTGCGGCCAGGAGGGGAGACCCAGTACTTC
TRBJ1-2	few	14	.	TRBV5-1	CASSRYQGDDGDTF	TGCGCCAGCAGCCGATATCAGGGCGACGATGGCGACACCTTC